The 12 T cell receptor beta chains in this list originate from one sample, sequenced in a study of shared clonotypes between healthy human individuals. Repertoires were generated with immunoSEQ multiplex PCR, while TCRdb's copy carries only in-frame clones and drops some. The sample lists 2,100,000 or so clones; approximately 96% were seen once. Material: naive CD4+ T cells sorted from blood. Subset here: CD45RA+ positively selected. Source of these receptors: a young man in good health.

The V call is TRBV19, the J call TRBJ1-4; maybe TRBD1 (6 bases). The CDR3 sequence is 14 residues long. The germline V and J ends were trimmed by 3 bases and 4 bases, with 9 bases remaining between them. CDR1 LNHDA and CDR2 SQIVND come from the germline V gene (reference sequence). CDR3 region: CASSMDRVNEKLFF. In DNA, the CDR3 is TGTGCCAGTAGTATGGACAGAGTTAATGAAAAACTGTTTTTT.

The chain is built from TRBV6-1 and TRBJ1-1; perhaps TRBD1 as D (5 bases). V was pared by 4 bases and J by 5 bases, with 11 bases between. The V gene's germline CDR1 is MNHNS and CDR2 SASEGT. CDR3 length equals 13 residues. The DNA of the CDR3 is TGTGCCAGCAGTGGAAATGGGGGGACTGAAGCTTTCTTT. This sequence encodes CASSGNGGTEAFF.

The rearrangement uses TRBV21-1 and TRBJ1-2. TRBV21-1 represents a pseudogene. The length of the CDR3 is 12 residues. CDR3 loop: CASSNRSRGYTF. The CDR3 DNA is TGTGCCAGCAGCAATCGGTCCCGCGGCTACACCTTC.

The chain combines TRBV4-1 with TRBJ1-6; no clear D gene. This CDR3 comprises 15 residues. In germline, CDR1 is MGHRA, CDR2 YSYEKL. Trimming pared 0 bases from V and 2 bases from J, leaving 5 bases between. The CDR3 region has the DNA TGCGCCAGCAGCCAAGACAGCCCCTATAATTCACCCCTCCACTTT. Amino acids: CASSQDSPYNSPLHF.

The genes are TRBV2 and TRBJ1-1; 7 nucleotides match TRBD1. The V gene's germline CDR1 is SNHLY and CDR2 FYNNEI. With V trimmed by 7 bases and J by 4 bases, 9 bases remained unmatched. The CDR3 spans 14 residues. The CDR3 DNA follows: TGTGCCAGCATCGCAAACAGGGGCGGCACTGAAGCTTTCTTT. It translates to CASIANRGGTEAFF.

The CDR3 DNA sequence: TGTGCCTGGAGTACCCGGACAGCGGACTATGGCTACACCTTC. Encoded protein: CAWSTRTADYGYTF. The chain recombines TRBV30 with TRBJ1-2; D possibly corresponds to TRBD1 (6 bases). V was pared by 2 bases and J by 3 bases, with 13 bases between. CDR3 length: 14 amino acids. Germline V CDR1 and CDR2: GTSNPN, SVGIG (reference sequence).

This clone was detected once. J is TRBJ2-2 and V is TRBV30; TRBD2 agrees at 9 bases. The CDR3 loop spans 15 amino acids. The germline V gene has CDR1 GTSNPN and CDR2 SVGIG (reference sequence). After removal of 3 bases from V and 7 bases from J, the junction contained 9 bases not matched to a gene. CDR3 DNA: TGTGCCTGGAGGCAGCTAGCGGGGAGGGGCGGGGAGCTGTTTTTT. Its protein product is CAWRQLAGRGGELFF.

This chain uses TRBV7-9 with TRBJ1-1; 8 bases are a match to TRBD1. V dropped 5 bases and J dropped 0; count of bases not matched to a gene: 8. CDR1 is SEHNR, CDR2 FQNEAQ, per germline (reference sequence). The CDR3 is 16 amino acids. In DNA form, the CDR3 reads TGTGCCAGCAGCCCCCGACAGGGGACCATGAACACTGAAGCTTTCTTT. Amino acids: CASSPRQGTMNTEAFF. Combining the CDR3 with reference TRBV7-9 and TRBJ1-1 gives the whole variable domain DTGVSQNPRHKITKRGQNVTFRCDPISEHNRLYWYRQTLGQGPEFLTYFQNEAQLEKSRLLSDRFSAERPKGSFSTLEIQRTEQGDSAMYLCASSPRQGTMNTEAFFGQGTRLTVV.

The rearrangement joins TRBV14 to TRBJ2-7; 7 nucleotides match TRBD2. There are 15 residues in the CDR3. CDR1 and CDR2 (germline): SGHDN, FVKESK. V was pared by 4 bases and J by 2 bases, with 8 bases of the junction left unmatched. Here the CDR3 reads CASSPPGLPAYEQYF. CDR3 DNA sequence: TGTGCCAGCAGCCCTCCGGGACTACCGGCCTACGAGCAGTACTTC.

The chain links TRBV5-1 to TRBJ2-7; D assignment may be TRBD1 or TRBD2 (5 bases each). Between the trimmed V and J ends, which lost 1 base and 3 bases, there was a span of 11 bases. CDR3 length: 14 residues. Germline V CDR1 and CDR2: SGHRS, YFSETQ. The CDR3 sequence: CASSLNGGFYEQYF. In DNA, the CDR3 is TGCGCCAGCAGCTTGAATGGGGGTTTCTACGAGCAGTACTTC.

The gene calls are TRBV5-1 and TRBJ1-1; D is uncertain. Germline CDR1 and CDR2: SGHRS and YFSETQ. The CDR3 sequence is 14 residues long. Trimming took 4 bases from V and 1 from J, leaving 11 bases between them. The CDR3 nucleotides are TGCGCCAGCAGCCCATCGGTAGGGAACACTGAAGCTTTCTTT. It translates to CASSPSVGNTEAFF.

The chain recombines TRBV27 with TRBJ2-7, with TRBD2 matching over 12 bases. Trimming at V came to 3 bases and at J to 2 bases, leaving 8 bases not matched to a gene. Germline loops: CDR1 MNHEY, CDR2 SMNVEV (reference sequence). This CDR3 has 17 amino acids. The CDR3 loop is CASSFSPTSGSTYEQYF. The DNA of the CDR3 is TGTGCCAGCAGTTTTTCCCCGACTAGCGGGAGCACCTACGAGCAGTACTTC.